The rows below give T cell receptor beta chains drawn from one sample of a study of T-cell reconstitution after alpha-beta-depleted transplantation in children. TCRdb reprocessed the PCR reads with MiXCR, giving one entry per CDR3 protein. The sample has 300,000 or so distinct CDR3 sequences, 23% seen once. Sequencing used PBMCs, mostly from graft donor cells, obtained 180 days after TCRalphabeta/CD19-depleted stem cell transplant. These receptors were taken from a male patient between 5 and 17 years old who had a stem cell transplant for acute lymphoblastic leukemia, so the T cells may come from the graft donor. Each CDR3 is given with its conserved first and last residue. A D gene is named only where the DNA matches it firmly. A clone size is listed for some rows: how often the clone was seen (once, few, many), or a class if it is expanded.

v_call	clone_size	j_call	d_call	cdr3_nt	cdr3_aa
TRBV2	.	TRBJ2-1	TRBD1	TGTGCCAGCAGTAATTCGATGACAGGGCCGCAGCTATACAATGAGCAGTTCTTC	CASSNSMTGPQLYNEQFF
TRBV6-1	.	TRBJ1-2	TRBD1	TGTGCCAGCAGTCAGGGGGCCGGGACAGGCAAAGGCTACACCTTC	CASSQGAGTGKGYTF
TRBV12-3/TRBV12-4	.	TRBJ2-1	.	TGTGCCAGCAGTTCCTTCAAGGATGAGCAGTTCTTC	CASSSFKDEQFF
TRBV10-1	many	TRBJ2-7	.	TGCGCCAGCAGTGCCTACTCAACTGGACTCTACGAGCAGTACTTC	CASSAYSTGLYEQYF
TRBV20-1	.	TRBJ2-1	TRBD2	TGCAGTGCTAGAGCCCTAGCGGTAACTTACAATGAGCAGTTCTTC	CSARALAVTYNEQFF
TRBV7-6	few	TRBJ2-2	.	TGTGCCAGCAGCTCGGCTCAACAACTGGCCGGGGAGCTGTTTTTT	CASSSAQQLAGELFF
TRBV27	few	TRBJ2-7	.	TGTGCCAGCAGTTCGGGGTCCCGCTCCTACGAGCAGTACTTC	CASSSGSRSYEQYF
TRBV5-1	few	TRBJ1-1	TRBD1	TGCGCCAGCGGGGGACAGATGAACACTGAAGCTTTCTTT	CASGGQMNTEAFF
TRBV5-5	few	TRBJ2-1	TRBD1	TGTGCCAGCAGCACACTGACAGGGGGCTACAATGAGCAGTTCTTC	CASSTLTGGYNEQFF
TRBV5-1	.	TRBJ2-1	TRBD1	TGCGCCAGCAGCCCCGGGACAGGGTCTGGCAATGAGCAGTTCTTC	CASSPGTGSGNEQFF
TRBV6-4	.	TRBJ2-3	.	TGTGCCAGCACAAGGGACGGGCTAACAACAGATACGCAGTATTTT	CASTRDGLTTDTQYF
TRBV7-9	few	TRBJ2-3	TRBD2	TGTGCCAGCAGCCCGGGACTAGCGGGACCCCGCACAGATACGCAGTATTTT	CASSPGLAGPRTDTQYF
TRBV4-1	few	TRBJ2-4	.	TGCGCCAGCAGCCCGTTGGGACTAGCCAAAAACATTCAGTACTTC	CASSPLGLAKNIQYF
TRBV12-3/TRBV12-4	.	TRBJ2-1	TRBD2	TGTGCCAGCAGTTTTGAAGCGAGGGGGACTAGAATCGATGAGCAGTTCTTC	CASSFEARGTRIDEQFF
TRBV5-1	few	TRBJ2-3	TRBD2	TGCGCCAGCAGCCCGGGGGGGACATGGGATACGCAGTATTTT	CASSPGGTWDTQYF
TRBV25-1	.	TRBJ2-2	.	TGTGCCAGCAGTGAATATAACCTAGCCTCGAGGACCGGGGAGCTGTTTTTT	CASSEYNLASRTGELFF
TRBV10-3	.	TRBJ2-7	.	TGTGCCATCAGTGGGGGACCCCAACCCCCCTACTACGAGCAGTACTTC	CAISGGPQPPYYEQYF
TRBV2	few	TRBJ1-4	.	TGTGCCAGCAGTGAACCAAGACGGTATAATGAAAAACTGTTTTTT	CASSEPRRYNEKLFF
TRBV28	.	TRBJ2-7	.	TGTGCCAGCAGTCCGACAGGGAGGGTTTCCTACGAGCAGTACTTC	CASSPTGRVSYEQYF
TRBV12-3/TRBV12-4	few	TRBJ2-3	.	TGTGCCAGCAGTTCTGCGACTAGTGTGGGCACAGATACGCAGTATTTT	CASSSATSVGTDTQYF
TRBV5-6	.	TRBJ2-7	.	TGTGCCAGCAGCTTCCGGGCCTATCGGGCCGAGCAGTGCTTC	CASSFRAYRAEQCF
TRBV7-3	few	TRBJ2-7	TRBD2	TGTGCCAGCAGCTCAGGGACTAGCGGACCGGAGAGGGCCTACGAGCAGTACTTC	CASSSGTSGPERAYEQYF
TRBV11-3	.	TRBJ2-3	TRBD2	TGTGCCAGCAGCTTGGGGACTAGCAGCACAGATACGCAGTATTTT	CASSLGTSSTDTQYF
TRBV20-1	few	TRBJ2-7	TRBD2	TGCAGTGCTAGAGTCCCGGGACTAGCGAACTACGAGCAGTACTTC	CSARVPGLANYEQYF
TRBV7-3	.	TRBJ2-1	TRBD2	TGTGCCAGCTGCCCATACCACATGGGACTAGCGGGAAGGAAGTACAATGAGCAGTTCTTC	CASCPYHMGLAGRKYNEQFF
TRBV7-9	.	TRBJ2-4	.	TGTGCCAGCAGCCCCCTCAGGGTAGAAGCCAAAAACATTCAGTACTTC	CASSPLRVEAKNIQYF
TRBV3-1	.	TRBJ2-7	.	TGTGCCAGCAGCCAAGTCGGTTACAGCTCCTACGAGCAGAACTTC	CASSQVGYSSYEQNF
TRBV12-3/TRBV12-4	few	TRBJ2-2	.	TGTGCCAGCAGTTTAGTTCGGTTAGCCAACACCGGGGAGCTGTTTTTT	CASSLVRLANTGELFF
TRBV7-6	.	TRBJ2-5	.	TGTGCCAGCAGGTTCAGGCCCAGCGAGACCCAGTACTTC	CASRFRPSETQYF
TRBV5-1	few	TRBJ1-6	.	TGCGCCAGCAGCTTGGAATGGAGCATCAACTCACCCCTCCACTTT	CASSLEWSINSPLHF
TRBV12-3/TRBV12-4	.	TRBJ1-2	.	TGTGCCAGCAGGCCCTCCGTAGGGTTTTGGGGCTACACCTTC	CASRPSVGFWGYTF
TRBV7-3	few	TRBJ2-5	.	TGTGCCAGCAGCTGGGCGGGAAGGGGGGAGACCCAGTACTTC	CASSWAGRGETQYF
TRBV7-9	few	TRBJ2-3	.	TGTGCCAGCAGCTTACCCCGTCAACCTGATACGCAGTATTTT	CASSLPRQPDTQYF
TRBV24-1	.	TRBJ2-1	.	TGTGCCACCAGTGCTAGCCTTAAATACAATGAGCAGTTCTTC	CATSASLKYNEQFF
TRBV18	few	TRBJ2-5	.	TGTGCCAGCTCACCAACTAGTACAGAGACCCAGTACTTC	CASSPTSTETQYF
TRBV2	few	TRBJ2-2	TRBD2	TGTGCCAGCAATACGGGGGAGGGAACCGGGGAGCTGTTTTTT	CASNTGEGTGELFF
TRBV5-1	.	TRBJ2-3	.	TGCGCCAGCAGTAACAGGGCAGTAGATACGCAGTATTTT	CASSNRAVDTQYF
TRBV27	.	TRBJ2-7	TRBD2	TGTGCCAGCGGACTAGCGGTGTCCTACGAGCAGTACTTC	CASGLAVSYEQYF
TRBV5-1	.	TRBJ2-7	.	TGCGCCAGCAGCCTTCGGTTCTCCCTTCGCGAGCAGTACTTC	CASSLRFSLREQYF
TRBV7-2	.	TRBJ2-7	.	TGTGCCAGCAGCTTAATGCCAGATTACGAGCAGTACTTC	CASSLMPDYEQYF
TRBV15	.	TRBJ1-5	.	TGTGCCACCAGCAGAGATCTAGGGGGGCCTCAGCCCCAGCATTTT	CATSRDLGGPQPQHF